This T cell receptor beta chain was documented in a study of beta chain features in type 1 diabetes. Overall study: Age, gender, cell numbers and subset yield matched between patients and controls. Findings and limits, study-wide: A pattern of fewer insertions and more deletions at VDJ junctions was seen in type 1 diabetes patients. Over-representation of high TCR-expressing cells was a possible consequence of cDNA sequencing. The naive, central memory and Treg TCRB repertoires showed an apparent similarity that was greater among patients than among healthy donors.

This clone was detected only a few times. Its specificity is unknown. As every portion of the isolated RNA was reverse transcribed, the sequencing read expressed TCRB transcripts. Libraries were prepared by immunoSEQ multiplex PCR; TCRdb keeps only in-frame clonotypes and omits some of them. The sample holds about 150,000 clones; around 9.3% are singletons and the top ten take roughly 1.4%. Trimming at V came to 1 base and at J to 5 bases, leaving 1 base not matched to a gene. CDR1 is LGHNA, CDR2 YNFKEQ, per germline. The CDR3 has 14 amino acids. The TCR sequence derives from a man younger than 30 in good health. The chain has TRBV4-2 and TRBJ1-1, with 10 bases identical to TRBD1. The sequenced material came from naive CD4+ T cells from blood. CDR3 sequence reads: CASSQAGQGTEAFF. DNA for the CDR3: TGTGCCAGCAGCCAAGCGGGACAGGGGACTGAAGCTTTCTTT.